The rows below give T cell receptor beta chains drawn from one sample of a study of tumor and adjacent non-tumor tissue in lung cancer. TCRdb independently ran MiXCR on the multiplex PCR reads; one entry per CDR3 protein. The table records 120,000 to 150,000 distinct CDR3 sequences, around 61% of them present only once. Sequencing was carried out using lung tumor tissue. Receptor source: a man aged 60 to 75 with small cell lung cancer. Both conserved end residues are part of each CDR3. Fields, in order: CDR3 protein, CDR3 DNA, clone size, D gene, J gene, V gene. A D gene is named only where the DNA matches it firmly. Rows give clone size only sometimes, using once, few, many, or a class for an expanded clone.

cdr3_aa: CASSNTARTEAFF
cdr3_nt: TGTGCCAGTAGTAACACGGCGCGAACTGAAGCTTTCTTT
clone_size: NA
d_call: NA
j_call: TRBJ1-1
v_call: TRBV19

cdr3_aa: CAISIIQYF
cdr3_nt: TGTGCCATCAGCATCATTCAGTACTTC
clone_size: once
d_call: NA
j_call: TRBJ2-4
v_call: TRBV12-3/TRBV12-4

cdr3_aa: CASSFWTGVDGYTF
cdr3_nt: TGTGCCAGCAGTTTTTGGACAGGGGTGGATGGCTACACCTTC
clone_size: few
d_call: TRBD1
j_call: TRBJ1-2
v_call: TRBV6-2/TRBV6-3

cdr3_aa: CSARDWEGQETQYF
cdr3_nt: TGCAGTGCTAGAGATTGGGAGGGACAAGAGACCCAGTACTTC
clone_size: few
d_call: TRBD2
j_call: TRBJ2-5
v_call: TRBV20-1

cdr3_aa: CSSLLALANNEQFF
cdr3_nt: TGCTCCAGTCTTTTAGCCCTAGCCAACAATGAGCAGTTCTTC
clone_size: once
d_call: NA
j_call: TRBJ2-1
v_call: TRBV10-2

cdr3_aa: CASSTQGRWDTQYF
cdr3_nt: TGCGCCAGCAGCACCCAGGGGCGCTGGGATACGCAGTATTTT
clone_size: NA
d_call: NA
j_call: TRBJ2-3
v_call: TRBV5-1

cdr3_aa: CASKFSVPEQFF
cdr3_nt: TGTGCCAGCAAGTTTAGCGTTCCTGAGCAGTTCTTC
clone_size: few
d_call: NA
j_call: TRBJ2-1
v_call: TRBV6-1

cdr3_aa: CVSSLPDRGTGNTIYF
cdr3_nt: TGTGTCAGCAGCTTACCTGACAGGGGAACTGGAAACACCATATATTTT
clone_size: NA
d_call: TRBD1
j_call: TRBJ1-3
v_call: TRBV5-4

cdr3_aa: CASTLGLAGIMTDTQYF
cdr3_nt: TGTGCCAGCACCCTCGGACTAGCTGGAATTATGACAGATACGCAGTATTTT
clone_size: once
d_call: TRBD2
j_call: TRBJ2-3
v_call: TRBV12-3/TRBV12-4

cdr3_aa: CASSESGGQGRYEQYF
cdr3_nt: TGTGCCAGCAGTGAATCGGGAGGACAGGGACGCTACGAGCAGTACTTC
clone_size: NA
d_call: NA
j_call: TRBJ2-7
v_call: TRBV6-1

cdr3_aa: CASSLRVAGELFF
cdr3_nt: TGTGCCAGCAGTTTAAGGGTGGCCGGGGAGCTGTTTTTT
clone_size: few
d_call: NA
j_call: TRBJ2-2
v_call: TRBV11-2

cdr3_aa: CYSSPPLAGHGELFF
cdr3_nt: TGCTACAGCAGCCCCCCTCTAGCGGGACACGGGGAGCTGTTTTTT
clone_size: NA
d_call: TRBD2
j_call: TRBJ2-2
v_call: TRBV5-1

cdr3_aa: CSALGLAGVSYNERFF
cdr3_nt: TGCAGTGCTCTCGGACTAGCGGGCGTATCCTACAATGAGCGGTTCTTC
clone_size: NA
d_call: TRBD2
j_call: TRBJ2-1
v_call: TRBV20-1

cdr3_aa: CSARDFRRERYEQYF
cdr3_nt: TGTAGTGCTAGAGATTTTAGGCGGGAGAGGTATGAGCAGTACTTC
clone_size: NA
d_call: TRBD2
j_call: TRBJ2-7
v_call: TRBV20-1

cdr3_aa: CATSDLDEPYGCTF
cdr3_nt: TGTGCCACCAGTGACCTGGACGAACCCTATGGCTGCACCTTC
clone_size: few
d_call: NA
j_call: TRBJ1-2
v_call: TRBV24-1

cdr3_aa: CASSLEGTGYDERYF
cdr3_nt: TGTGCCAGCAGCTTAGAGGGGACGGGGTACGACGAGCGGTACTTC
clone_size: many
d_call: NA
j_call: TRBJ2-7
v_call: TRBV11-2

cdr3_aa: CASSPRKGRDTEAFF
cdr3_nt: TGTGCCAGCTCCCCTCGAAAGGGAAGGGACACTGAAGCTTTCTTT
clone_size: NA
d_call: NA
j_call: TRBJ1-1
v_call: TRBV18

cdr3_aa: CASRGTGAYYNEQFF
cdr3_nt: TGCGCCAGCAGAGGTACGGGCGCCTACTACAATGAGCAGTTCTTC
clone_size: once
d_call: NA
j_call: TRBJ2-1
v_call: TRBV5-1

cdr3_aa: CASSGLVTGTEAFF
cdr3_nt: TGTGCCAGCAGTGGACTGGTCACGGGCACTGAAGCTTTCTTT
clone_size: NA
d_call: NA
j_call: TRBJ1-1
v_call: TRBV6-1

cdr3_aa: CASSQEAERSIEQFF
cdr3_nt: TGTGCCAGCAGCCAAGAGGCGGAGCGCTCCATCGAGCAGTTCTTC
clone_size: NA
d_call: NA
j_call: TRBJ2-1
v_call: TRBV4-2